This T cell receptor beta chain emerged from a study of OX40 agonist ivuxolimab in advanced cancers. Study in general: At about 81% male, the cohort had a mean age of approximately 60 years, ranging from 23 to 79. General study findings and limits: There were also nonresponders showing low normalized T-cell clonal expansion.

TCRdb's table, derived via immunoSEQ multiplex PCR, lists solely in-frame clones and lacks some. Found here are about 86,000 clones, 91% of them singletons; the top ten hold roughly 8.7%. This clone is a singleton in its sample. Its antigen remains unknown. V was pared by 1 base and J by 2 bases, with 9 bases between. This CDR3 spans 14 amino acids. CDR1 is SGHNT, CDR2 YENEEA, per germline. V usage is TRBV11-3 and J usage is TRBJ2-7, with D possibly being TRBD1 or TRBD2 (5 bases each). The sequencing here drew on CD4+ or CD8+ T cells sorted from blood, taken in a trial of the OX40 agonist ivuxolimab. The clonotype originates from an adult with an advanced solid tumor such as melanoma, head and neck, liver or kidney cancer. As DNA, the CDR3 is TGTGCCAGCAGCTTAGTCGGGACGGCCTACGAGCAGTACTTC. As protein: CASSLVGTAYEQYF.